This T cell receptor beta chain was observed in a study of blood T cell repertoires in COVID-19. Across the whole study: Acute-phase and convalescent COVID-19 samples originated in the United States, Italy and Spain. T cells, B-cell-depleted T cells, or PBMCs provided the cDNA or gDNA that served as material.

Germline loops: CDR1 SGHTA, CDR2 FQGNSA. Losses at the gene ends were 5 bases for V and 0 bases for J; bases not matched to a gene: 5. The CDR3 totals 16 residues. Profiled with immunoSEQ multiplex PCR; TCRdb holds only in-frame clones, not every one. The table lists about 240,000 clones, around 90% of them singletons. This chain links TRBV7-2 with TRBJ2-1, with 9 bases identical to TRBD2. The receptor was isolated from a man aged 55 to 69 who had recovered from COVID-19. Sequenced: peripheral blood. DNA for the CDR3: TGTGCCAGCAGCCCGACTAGCGGAAGCTCCTACAATGAGCAGTTCTTC. Amino acid sequence: CASSPTSGSSYNEQFF. Full variable domain (rest looked up from reference TRBV7-2 and TRBJ2-1): GAGVSQSPSNKVTEKGKDVELRCDPISGHTALYWYRQSLGQGLEFLIYFQGNSAPDKSGLPSDRFSAERTGGSVSTLTIQRTQQEDSAVYLCASSPTSGSSYNEQFFGPGTRLTVL.